This T cell receptor (beta chain) was sequenced for a study of T cell responses to AZD1222 COVID-19 vaccine (dated by TCRdb to the early 2020s). Context from the whole study: AZD1222 recipients with second doses at about 4 weeks or about 12 weeks were pooled, because spike-specific TCR depth and breadth did not differ between schedules. A total of approximately 230 trial participants underwent TCR sequencing, of whom 207 received two doses of AZD1222 and some 25 received two doses of the MenACWY control vaccine. Trial participants were enrolled into age subgroups of 18-55, 56-69 and 70-plus years, which contained around 150, 28 and 57 TCR-sequenced participants, respectively.

The CDR3 regions of human TCRbeta chains were analyzed by immunosequencing. On the study's bioinformatics: Repertoire TCRs were checked for matches against a reference library of SARS-CoV-2-specific TCRs that had been generated using the MIRA antigen-specificity platform. Breadth was defined as the fraction of unique TCRs that were SARS-CoV-2-associated. Depth was defined as the fraction of total T cells that were SARS-CoV-2-associated. Using the MIRA data, each spike-specific TCR was mapped to the spike region that the TCR reacts to and placed in a CD4 or CD8 class. Log10-transformed breadth and depth values were compared by one-way ANOVA with Sidak's multiple comparisons tests. As stored in TCRdb, this immuneACCESS dataset retains in-frame rearrangements with V and J assigned. A fraction of the clones does not appear; measured against another copy, unresolved V genes explain less than half of the discrepancy, and the remainder lacks a known reason. V, J and clone size derive from that table, while D and trimming were established from the DNA sequence. The sample contains fewer than 300,000 clones, 85% to 95% of them found a single time. Of the sample, approximately 0.52% falls within the top ten clones.

What the study reported, not specific to this receptor: Conclusions about previously exposed vaccinees were limited because only a handful of AZD1222 recipients were SARS-CoV-2 seropositive at baseline. After two AZD1222 doses, spike-specific TCR breadth and depth were significantly higher than at day 0 and than in MenACWY recipients. Because no day 14 peak-response samples were available, repertoires were characterized only after the peak T cell response. Nearly half of unique spike-specific TCRs reportedly recognized epitopes outside regions mutated in the B.1.351 and B.1.1.7 variants. Participants were mostly white British and included more females than males, and it was suggested by the authors that clonal diversity may have been underestimated. In the small 56-69-year group, the increase in depth fell short of significance, most likely because of low power. The whole spike protein was spanned by vaccine-associated CD4 TCRs, and dominant responses were seen in regions 160-218 and 743-854.

Via the germline V gene (reference sequence), CDR1 is GTSNPN and CDR2 SVGIG. Relative to germline, V is missing 2 bases and J is missing 1 base, with 4 bases of the junction outside any gene match. Taken from cysteine to phenylalanine, the CDR3 has 16 residues. Left in the record is the CDR3 DNA by itself, 48 bases read in frame from the first base. For this clone: The specificity of this receptor is unknown. Base quality data are lacking; no much larger clone is found one base away.

The time point label here, explained by the study, means: baseline before first vaccination. Samples from vaccinated people were obtained from the UK trials COV001 and COV002, which included a single-blind randomized controlled phase 2/3 trial of AZD1222 (ChAdOx1 nCoV-19) in healthy adults. Trial participant PBMC samples were collected at day 0 and day 28 after the second dose for TCRbeta chain sequencing. The sequencing here drew on peripheral blood, taken on day 0 of AZD1222 vaccination. The receptor's source is an adult in good health. This chain joins TRBV30 to TRBJ2-1, with 11 bases aligning to TRBD2. The sequenced DNA is TGTGCCTGGAGTAGGGGGACTAGCGGATCCTACAATGAGCAGTTCTTC. Its amino acids are CAWSRGTSGSYNEQFF.